The next 32 T cell receptor beta chains were all read from a single sample in a study of shared clonotypes between healthy human individuals. The naive CD8 population came from CD45RO-negative cells selected for CCR7, without terminally differentiated effector memory CD45RA+ cells. Data came from immunoSEQ multiplex PCR; TCRdb stores just in-frame clones and leaves some out. The sample comprises about 2.1 million clones, 90% to 95% of which are singletons, and 1.5% to 2% rests with the top ten. The material sequenced was naive CD8+ T cells from PBMCs. The receptors originated from a man aged 18 to 35 in good health. Some clones in this sample may be carry-over from other donors' samples.

This chain links TRBV18 with TRBJ1-1; a weak D match, TRBD1 (6 bases). V was clipped by 5 bases and J by 1 base, with 11 bases between them. This CDR3 has 14 amino acids. Germline CDR1 is KGHSH and CDR2 is LQKENI. The CDR3 nucleotides are TGTGCCAGCTCAAGACAGGCAGGGAACACTGAAGCTTTCTTT. As protein: CASSRQAGNTEAFF.

This clone occurred once. The chain uses TRBV9 and TRBJ2-1; 10 nucleotides agree with TRBD2. CDR3 length equals 17 residues. The V segment lost 3 bases and the J segment 4 bases; nucleotides outside the gene matches: 10. CDR1 is SGDLS, CDR2 YYNGEE, per germline. CDR3 sequence (DNA): TGTGCCAGCAGCGCCGGGAGGTCTAGCGGGAGTTACAATGAGCAGTTCTTC. Residues: CASSAGRSSGSYNEQFF.

Concerning this clone itself: Other DNA sequences in the sample encode the same CDR3. The chain recombines TRBV19 with TRBJ1-1; D gene uncertain. This CDR3 has 12 residues. Germline V gives CDR1 LNHDA, CDR2 SQIVND (reference sequence). V was trimmed by 1 base and J by 6 bases, leaving 6 bases between them. CDR3 sequence: CASSIGGAEAFF. The DNA for the CDR3 is TGTGCCAGTAGTATAGGAGGTGCTGAAGCTTTCTTT.

The rearrangement joins TRBV7-3 to TRBJ2-7, with D possibly TRBD1 on 5 matching bases. The germline gives CDR1 SGHTA, CDR2 FQGTGA. V dropped 5 bases and J dropped 6 bases, with 14 bases sitting between them. The CDR3 runs to 13 residues. This chain's CDR3 is CASSATGVGEQYF. For the CDR3, the DNA is TGTGCCAGCAGCGCTACAGGTGTGGGCGAGCAGTACTTC.

This clone was detected once. This chain links TRBV2 with TRBJ2-7; D tentatively fits TRBD1 or TRBD2 (6 bases each). The CDR3 runs 14 residues. Germline CDR1 and CDR2: SNHLY and FYNNEI. Trimming removed 6 bases at V and 2 bases at J, with 14 bases between. Here the CDR3 reads CASSGGPAPYEQYF. In nucleotides, the CDR3 is TGTGCCAGCAGCGGGGGCCCTGCCCCCTACGAGCAGTACTTC.

This clone was observed a handful of times. The chain combines TRBV7-9 with TRBJ1-1; TRBD1 aligns across 10 bases. V was clipped by 5 bases and J by 1 base; unmatched bases: 4. Germline loops: CDR1 SEHNR, CDR2 FQNEAQ (reference sequence). This CDR3 has 15 residues. CDR3 in DNA: TGTGCCAGCAGCCGGGACAGGGGTTCGAACACTGAAGCTTTCTTT. Translation: CASSRDRGSNTEAFF.

The rearrangement links TRBV28 to TRBJ2-7; D is possibly TRBD1 (6 bases). CDR1 is MDHEN, CDR2 SYDVKM, per germline. The CDR3 extends over 12 amino acids. V lost 4 bases and J 7 bases, leaving 11 bases between the germline ends. For the CDR3, the DNA is TGTGCCAGCAGTTGGGGGCGGTGGGAGCAGTACTTC. This codes for CASSWGRWEQYF.

The chain joins TRBV7-9 to TRBJ2-7, with 7 bases fitting TRBD1. The V and J ends lost 5 bases and 2 bases, in that order; junction bases with no gene match: 12. The germline V gene encodes CDR1 SEHNR and CDR2 FQNEAQ (reference sequence). This CDR3 comprises 16 residues. This CDR3 is CASSAPFVTGTYEQYF. CDR3 bases: TGTGCCAGCAGCGCCCCCTTTGTGACAGGGACCTACGAGCAGTACTTC.

This chain connects TRBV27 to TRBJ1-1, with a possible D match to TRBD1 (5 bases). V was clipped by 8 bases and J by 9 bases, with 19 bases between them. The CDR3 sequence is 13 residues long. Germline V gene sequence: CDR1 MNHEY, CDR2 SMNVEV (reference sequence). In DNA form, the CDR3 reads TGTGCCAGCTCTGAACGGGGCCCCAACAAAGCTTTCTTT. Translation: CASSERGPNKAFF.

This chain joins TRBV11-2 and TRBJ2-1, with 7 bases lining up with TRBD2. From germline, CDR1 is SGHAT and CDR2 FQNNGV. This CDR3 region has 15 residues. Germline trimming cut 4 bases from V and 9 bases from J; bases unmatched to any gene: 12. As DNA, the CDR3 is TGTGCCAGCAGCTATTTAGCGGGCGGGGGAAGTGAGCAGTTCTTC. Encoded protein: CASSYLAGGGSEQFF.

This rearrangement joins TRBV29-1 to TRBJ2-7; perhaps D is TRBD1 or TRBD2 (6 bases each). The CDR3 contains 13 residues. The germline V and J ends were trimmed by 3 bases and 3 bases, with 12 bases remaining between them. From germline, CDR1 is SQVTM and CDR2 ANQGSEA. The CDR3 nucleotides are TGCAGCGTTGATTTCAGGGGAGGCTACGAGCAGTACTTC. It codes for CSVDFRGGYEQYF.

The chain employs TRBV19 and TRBJ2-1; D unclear. The CDR3 is 16 amino acids. Germline V CDR1 and CDR2: LNHDA, SQIVND (reference sequence). The V end lost 1 base, the J end lost 5 bases, and 15 bases lay between the germline ends. As DNA, the CDR3 is TGTGCCAGTAGTATAGCGTTCTCAGGAGAGGACAATGAGCAGTTCTTC. It translates to CASSIAFSGEDNEQFF.

The chain employs TRBV6-4 and TRBJ2-1; 12 bases line up with TRBD2. The CDR3 runs 15 residues. The V and J ends lost 5 bases and 4 bases, in that order; junction bases with no gene match: 3. The germline V gene has CDR1 MRHNA and CDR2 SNTAGT. CDR3 region: CASSTLAGGYNEQFF. CDR3 nucleotide sequence: TGTGCCAGCAGTACCCTAGCGGGGGGGTACAATGAGCAGTTCTTC.

The chain couples TRBV6-6 to TRBJ2-1; D uncertain. Germline-derived CDR1 and CDR2 are MNHNY and SVGAGI (reference sequence). There are 14 residues in the CDR3. Trimming left V 7 bases short and J 0 bases short, with 10 bases between. The CDR3 region is CASTAVSSYNEQFF. In DNA form, the CDR3 reads TGTGCCAGCACGGCAGTTAGCTCCTACAATGAGCAGTTCTTC.

The J gene is TRBJ2-7, the V gene TRBV4-1; D is undetermined. Trimming pared 0 bases from V and 1 base from J, leaving 10 bases between. The V gene's germline CDR1 is MGHRA and CDR2 YSYEKL. The CDR3 runs 15 residues. Written as DNA, the CDR3 is TGCGCCAGCAGCCAAGATATCACGTCTTCCTACGAGCAGTACTTC. It encodes CASSQDITSSYEQYF.

V usage is TRBV4-1 and J usage is TRBJ1-5, with 12 bases aligning to TRBD1. This CDR3 is built from 17 residues. Germline V gene lookup returns CDR1 MGHRA and CDR2 YSYEKL. V lost 1 base, J lost 7 bases, and 8 bases stayed unmatched. As DNA, the CDR3 is TGCGCCAGCAGCCAAGTCGTCTTCGGGACAGGGGGCCAGCCCCAGCATTTT. It yields the protein CASSQVVFGTGGQPQHF.

This chain connects TRBV10-3 to TRBJ2-7; 7 bases are a match to TRBD1. The V and J ends lost 2 bases and 2 bases, in that order; junction bases with no gene match: 3. Germline CDR1 ENHRY, CDR2 SYGVKD. This CDR3 is built from 14 residues. The CDR3 nucleotides read TGTGCCATCAGTGAGCCCGACAGGGCCTACGAGCAGTACTTC. It translates to CAISEPDRAYEQYF.

The chain recombines TRBV7-9 with TRBJ2-3, with D perhaps TRBD2 (5 bases). The CDR3 extends over 14 amino acids. Looked up from germline, CDR1 is SEHNR and CDR2 is FQNEAQ (reference sequence). The germline V and J ends were trimmed by 8 bases and 0 bases, with 12 bases remaining between them. The CDR3 sequence: CASPPAASTDTQYF. As DNA, the CDR3 is TGTGCCAGCCCCCCAGCGGCTAGCACAGATACGCAGTATTTT.

This rearrangement joins TRBV29-1 to TRBJ2-1, with 16 bases lining up with TRBD2. The CDR3 spans 18 residues. V lost 6 bases to trimming and J lost 4 bases; unmatched junction nucleotides: 12. Looked up from germline, CDR1 is SQVTM and CDR2 is ANQGSEA. CDR3 loop: CSVAIPGLAGGGYNEQFF. CDR3 DNA: TGCAGCGTCGCAATTCCGGGACTAGCGGGAGGGGGATACAATGAGCAGTTCTTC.

In nucleotides, the CDR3 is TGTGCCATCAGTGTAGGCAGGGGTAATCAGCCCCAGCATTTT. As protein: CAISVGRGNQPQHF. This chain joins TRBV10-3 and TRBJ1-5; weak D call: TRBD1 (6 bases). Germline values: CDR1 ENHRY, CDR2 SYGVKD. This CDR3 comprises 14 residues. V gave up 4 bases and J gave up 4 bases, with 11 bases separating them.

The chain links TRBV9 to TRBJ2-7; 7 nucleotides agree with TRBD1. CDR1 SGDLS and CDR2 YYNGEE come from the germline V gene. The CDR3 is 15 amino acids. V was clipped by 3 bases and J by 2 bases; unmatched bases: 8. The CDR3 spells CASSESQTGPYEQYF. CDR3 nucleotide sequence: TGTGCCAGCAGCGAAAGTCAGACAGGGCCCTACGAGCAGTACTTC.

This clone came up a few times. The genes are TRBV2 and TRBJ2-1; D is undetermined. V shed 8 bases and J shed 9 bases, with 11 bases lying between them. This CDR3 comprises 11 residues. Germline V gene sequence: CDR1 SNHLY, CDR2 FYNNEI. DNA of the CDR3: TGTGCCAGCCTGATAGCCGCTGAGCAGTTCTTC. Amino acids: CASLIAAEQFF.

The chain carries TRBV7-9 and TRBJ1-2; 8 positions agree with TRBD1. Trimming removed 1 base from V and 8 bases from J; junction bases left unmatched: 12. Germline CDR1 is SEHNR and CDR2 is FQNEAQ (reference sequence). The CDR3 contains 16 residues. This CDR3 reads CASSLDWGGQVDGYTF. The DNA of the CDR3 is TGTGCCAGCAGCTTAGACTGGGGGGGACAGGTGGACGGCTACACCTTC.

The chain is built from TRBV6-1 and TRBJ1-5, with D possibly being TRBD1 (6 bases). The V gene's germline CDR1 is MNHNS and CDR2 SASEGT. The V end was cut by 2 bases, the J end by 0 bases, with 14 bases between. The CDR3 loop spans 17 amino acids. CDR3 nucleotides: TGTGCCAGCAGTGAAACATCGACAGGTTATAGCAATCAGCCCCAGCATTTT. Translation: CASSETSTGYSNQPQHF.

The CDR3 loop reads CASSAYRVNTGELFF. The CDR3 DNA follows: TGTGCCAGTAGTGCCTACAGGGTGAACACCGGGGAGCTGTTTTTT. The chain carries TRBV19 and TRBJ2-2, with a tentative D call TRBD1 (6 bases). The CDR3 runs 15 residues. Trimming left V 5 bases short and J 1 base short, with 11 bases between. In germline, CDR1 is LNHDA, CDR2 SQIVND (reference sequence).

The chain employs TRBV10-2 and TRBJ2-7; the D gene is possibly TRBD2 (6 bases). The CDR3 runs 14 residues. CDR1 is WSHSY, CDR2 SAAADI, per germline. The V end was cut by 7 bases, the J end by 6 bases, with 19 bases between. CDR3 residues: CASTQWGDPSEQYF. The CDR3 nucleotides read TGCGCCAGCACCCAATGGGGGGACCCCTCCGAGCAGTACTTC.

This chain uses TRBV9 with TRBJ1-5, with D hard to call. The CDR3 is made up of 15 amino acids. CDR1 is SGDLS, CDR2 YYNGEE, per germline. Trimming stripped 4 bases from V and 0 bases from J, with 11 bases between. This CDR3 reads CASSSSDYSNQPQHF. The CDR3 DNA reads TGTGCCAGCAGCTCTTCAGACTATAGCAATCAGCCCCAGCATTTT.

The count of this clone is one. The chain employs TRBV15 and TRBJ2-7, with a weak D call TRBD1 (6 bases). Trimming stripped 0 bases from V and 2 bases from J, with 14 bases between. The CDR3 contains 16 residues. The germline V gene encodes CDR1 LNHNV and CDR2 YYDKDF (reference sequence). The CDR3 DNA follows: TGTGCCACCAGCAGAGATTATGAGACAGGAACCTACGAGCAGTACTTC. Amino acids: CATSRDYETGTYEQYF.

In this sample, this clone turned up a few times. This rearrangement joins TRBV10-3 to TRBJ2-1; D gene ambiguous. Germline CDR1 reads ENHRY; CDR2 reads SYGVKD. The CDR3 totals 12 residues. V was cut by 9 bases and J by 4 bases, with 10 bases left in between. The CDR3 bases are TGTGCCATTTCGACGGAGTACAATGAGCAGTTCTTC. Amino acids: CAISTEYNEQFF.

The chain joins TRBV5-4 to TRBJ2-1; TRBD2 is a possible D gene (6 bases). Germline V gene lookup returns CDR1 SGHNT and CDR2 YYREEE (reference sequence). The ends were cut back, 2 bases at V and 9 bases at J, with 18 bases in the middle. This CDR3 is 15 amino acids long. CDR3 coding DNA: TGTGCCAGCAGCTTACCGGGAGACGATGTTGTTGAGCAGTTCTTC. Amino acid sequence: CASSLPGDDVVEQFF. The complete variable domain, with remaining parts taken from reference TRBV5-4 and TRBJ2-1, reads ETGVTQSPTHLIKTRGQQVTLRCSSQSGHNTVSWYQQALGQGPQFIFQYYREEENGRGNFPPRFSGLQFPNYSSELNVNALELDDSALYLCASSLPGDDVVEQFFGPGTRLTVL.

In DNA, the CDR3 is TGCGCCAGCAGCTTTGGACTACACTACGAGCAGTACTTC. Amino acid sequence: CASSFGLHYEQYF. The chain couples TRBV5-1 to TRBJ2-7; D is possibly TRBD2 (6 bases). The germline gives CDR1 SGHRS, CDR2 YFSETQ. The CDR3 is 13 residues long. The V gene lost 2 bases and the J gene lost 3 bases, with 9 bases spanning the gap.

The V and J genes are TRBV5-1 and TRBJ2-7, with D perhaps TRBD1 or TRBD2 (5 bases each). The ends were cut back, 4 bases at V and 2 bases at J, with 16 bases in the middle. Per germline, CDR1 SGHRS and CDR2 YFSETQ. This CDR3 is 15 amino acids long. The CDR3 DNA follows: TGCGCCAGCAGCATTGAGCTAGGGGACCCCTACGAGCAGTACTTC. It encodes CASSIELGDPYEQYF.